Below, 31 T cell receptor beta chains from the same sample are listed, as sequenced in a study of CD8+CD57+ T cells in acquired aplastic anemia. In patients chosen for sequencing, flow cytometry had shown CD8+CD57+ cell expansion. Genomic DNA templated the TCR beta VDJ and CDR3 profiling. TCRdb analysed the reads with MiXCR anew, one entry per CDR3 protein. Altogether roughly 290,000 distinct CDR3 sequences are present, about three fifths being singletons, with the ten largest covering 1% to 1.5%. Sequencing was carried out using sorted CD4+, CD8+, or CD8+CD57+ T cells (not recorded which) from PBMCs. These receptors all stem from a human donor with aplastic anemia.

V and J are TRBV5-4 and TRBJ1-2, with TRBD1 matching 9 bases. V was clipped by 4 bases and J by 8 bases; unmatched bases: 15. The CDR3 runs 16 residues. Germline V CDR1 and CDR2: SGHNT, YYREEE (reference sequence). The CDR3 here is CASSQGPGQGFMGYTF. In nucleotides, the CDR3 is TGTGCCAGCAGCCAAGGGCCGGGACAGGGTTTTATGGGCTACACCTTC. Full variable domain (remainder filled in from reference TRBV5-4 and TRBJ1-2): ETGVTQSPTHLIKTRGQQVTLRCSSQSGHNTVSWYQQALGQGPQFIFQYYREEENGRGNFPPRFSGLQFPNYSSELNVNALELDDSALYLCASSQGPGQGFMGYTFGSGTRLTVV.

The J gene is TRBJ1-1, the V gene TRBV2; TRBD1 is a possible D gene (6 bases). Germline lookup yields CDR1 SNHLY and CDR2 FYNNEI. The CDR3 is made up of 16 amino acids. The V end lost 2 bases, the J end lost 4 bases, and 17 bases lay between the germline ends. The CDR3, as DNA: TGTGCCAGCAGTGAACAGGGGCTTCGAACGAGCACTGAAGCTTTCTTT. Its translation: CASSEQGLRTSTEAFF.

The chain is built from TRBV9 and TRBJ1-1, with D perhaps matching TRBD1 (5 bases). Germline assignment: CDR1 SGDLS and CDR2 YYNGEE. CDR3 size: 15 residues. V lost 4 bases to trimming and J lost 3 bases, with 16 bases between them. In DNA form, the CDR3 reads TGTGCCAGCAGCCCCCCAGGGACGGTGGACACTGAAGCTTTCTTT. Encoded protein: CASSPPGTVDTEAFF.

This clonotype was seen more than once but under ten times. The chain employs TRBV24-1 and TRBJ2-2; D might be TRBD1 (6 bases). Germline assignment: CDR1 KGHDR and CDR2 SFDVKD. CDR3 length: 15 residues. Trimming stripped 7 bases from V and 2 bases from J, with 13 bases between. The CDR3 DNA follows: TGTGCCACCAGCCGCGAGGGGGTTAACACCGGGGAGCTGTTTTTT. Its translation is CATSREGVNTGELFF.

Remarks on this clonotype: At one end the junction does not follow the germline gene, possibly because of a read error. J is TRBJ1-1 and V is TRBV9; the D is unclear. Per germline, CDR1 SGDLS and CDR2 YYNGEE. The CDR3 spans 14 residues. The CDR3 bases are TGTGCCGGCAGCCCGGACGGGGAGAACACTGAAGCTTTCTTT. Protein: CAGSPDGENTEAFF.

The chain has TRBV19 and TRBJ2-7; D possibly matches TRBD1 or TRBD2 (5 bases each). The ends were cut back, 3 bases at V and 0 bases at J, with 12 bases in the middle. There are 15 residues in the CDR3. Per germline, CDR1 LNHDA and CDR2 SQIVND (reference sequence). The CDR3 loop is CASSMGDALSYEQYF. As DNA, the CDR3 is TGTGCCAGTAGTATGGGGGACGCACTCTCCTACGAGCAGTACTTC.

This clonotype was recorded a few times. The CDR3 spells CASSLVYRTYEQYF. CDR3 DNA sequence: TGTGCCAGCAGCTTAGTCTACAGGACCTACGAGCAGTACTTC. The chain joins TRBV7-6 to TRBJ2-7, with D perhaps matching TRBD1 (5 bases). V dropped 1 base and J dropped 2 bases, with 9 bases sitting between them. The CDR3 totals 14 residues. CDR1 is SGHVS and CDR2 is FNYEAQ in the germline V gene.

This chain connects TRBV14 to TRBJ2-3; 11 bases agree with TRBD2. Per germline, CDR1 SGHDN and CDR2 FVKESK. CDR3 size: 15 residues. J lost 4 bases, V lost 4 bases, and 4 bases had no gene match. The CDR3 region is CASSRTSGSADTQYF. DNA of the CDR3: TGTGCCAGCAGCCGCACTAGCGGGAGTGCAGATACGCAGTATTTT.

The chain joins TRBV15 to TRBJ1-3, with D tentatively TRBD1 (6 bases). Germline values: CDR1 LNHNV, CDR2 YYDKDF (reference sequence). The CDR3 runs 17 residues. V was shortened by 5 bases and J by 4 bases, with 21 bases between the two germline ends. CDR3 bases: TGTGCCACCAGCTTCAGGCGGACAGCAGAACCCGGAAACACCATATATTTT. Protein sequence: CATSFRRTAEPGNTIYF.

Notes on this clonotype: One end of the junction does not line up with germline, which may come from a read error. The V and J genes are TRBV19 and TRBJ2-3; D is possibly TRBD2 (5 bases). This CDR3 region has 16 residues. CDR1 is LNHDA, CDR2 SQIVND, per germline (reference sequence). The CDR3: CASSITRLTTSDTQYF. In nucleotides, the CDR3 is TGTGCCAGTAGTATTACGCGACTAACCACGTCAGATACGCAGTACTTT.

This clonotype has just a few counts. The rearrangement uses TRBV10-3 and TRBJ2-7; possible D gene TRBD2, 5 bases. Germline CDR1 is ENHRY and CDR2 is SYGVKD. The CDR3 runs 14 residues. Trimming pared 6 bases from V and 6 bases from J, leaving 18 bases between. In DNA form, the CDR3 reads TGTGCCATCAGCGCCGATAGGGAGACGGGCGAGCAGTACTTC. The encoded protein is CAISADRETGEQYF.

Points on this clonotype: No conserved phenylalanine or tryptophan is present at the end of the CDR3, so a read error is the likely explanation. CDR3 sequence (DNA): TGCAGTGCTAAGGTGGTACAGGTCAATGGCTACACCTCC. Translation gives CSAKVVQVNGYTS. The chain employs TRBV20-1 and TRBJ1-2, with D possibly matching TRBD1 (5 bases). CDR3 length equals 13 residues. V was trimmed by 4 bases and J by 6 bases, leaving 15 bases between them. From germline, CDR1 is DFQATT and CDR2 SNEGSKA (reference sequence).

The rearrangement joins TRBV4-1 to TRBJ2-2; 7 bases agree with TRBD1. Trimming cost V 1 base and J 11 bases; bases outside gene matches: 10. Per the germline V gene, CDR1 is MGHRA and CDR2 is YSYEKL. CDR3 length: 15 residues. The CDR3 coding sequence is TGCGCCAGCAGCCAAGCTCCCGGACAGGCCCCTGAGCTGTTTTTT. It specifies CASSQAPGQAPELFF.

This clonotype was detected a few times. The rearrangement joins TRBV10-3 to TRBJ2-7, with D possibly TRBD2 on 5 matching bases. The V gene lost 6 bases and the J gene lost 6 bases, with 15 bases spanning the gap. Germline V gives CDR1 ENHRY, CDR2 SYGVKD. The length of the CDR3 is 13 residues. The CDR3 sequence: CAISDSSSGEQYF. As DNA, the CDR3 is TGTGCCATCAGCGATTCCTCGAGCGGCGAGCAGTACTTC.

V is TRBV2 and J is TRBJ1-3; a weak D match, TRBD1 (6 bases). Trimming cost V 5 bases and J 4 bases, with 15 bases left between them. Looked up from germline, CDR1 is SNHLY and CDR2 is FYNNEI. The CDR3 is 15 residues long. This CDR3 reads CASSPRRTEGNTIYF. The CDR3 region has the DNA TGTGCCAGCAGTCCCCGGCGGACAGAAGGAAACACCATATATTTT.

Turning to this clonotype: At one end the junction does not follow the germline gene, possibly because of a read error. J is TRBJ2-7 and V is TRBV19; 9 nucleotides line up with TRBD2. The length of the CDR3 is 13 residues. The germline CDR1 and CDR2 sequences are LNHDA and SQIVND (reference sequence). DNA of the CDR3: TGTGCCAGTAGTATCGGGGTAGCGGGAGAAGTAGGCTTC. This codes for CASSIGVAGEVGF.

This clonotype was seen many times. The rearrangement uses TRBV6-5 and TRBJ1-4; the D is unclear. The CDR3 contains 14 residues. CDR1 MNHEY and CDR2 SVGAGI come from the germline V gene. V lost 10 bases, J lost 5 bases, and 17 bases lay in between. CDR3 coding DNA: TGTGCCACGAAAAACACAGCCCCCAATGAAAAACTGTTTTTT. Translating gives CATKNTAPNEKLFF.

This rearrangement joins TRBV12-3 or TRBV12-4 to TRBJ2-5; D ambiguous. Trimming removed 1 base at V and 5 bases at J, with 8 bases between. The CDR3 runs 13 residues. CDR3 sequence: CASSLGRFETQYF. Here the CDR3 DNA reads TGTGCCAGCAGTTTAGGACGGTTCGAGACCCAGTACTTC.

The chain couples TRBV7-9 to TRBJ2-3; D gene uncertain. The germline CDR1 and CDR2 sequences are SEHNR and FQNEAQ (reference sequence). The CDR3 is 13 residues long. V lost 3 bases and J lost 0, with 4 bases in between. The CDR3 DNA reads as TGTGCCAGCAGCTTCTTCAGCACAGATACGCAGTATTTT. Protein: CASSFFSTDTQYF.

The gene calls are TRBV24-1 and TRBJ2-5; D is possibly TRBD2 (5 bases). Deletions cut 0 bases from V and 1 base from J, with 11 bases between. The CDR3 is made up of 16 amino acids. The germline V gene has CDR1 KGHDR and CDR2 SFDVKD. Written as DNA, the CDR3 is TGTGCCACCAGTGATTTGGGCGGAGGACCCCAAGAGACCCAGTACTTC. Translated: CATSDLGGGPQETQYF.

A word on this clonotype: A read error is likely, as this CDR3 ends without the conserved phenylalanine or tryptophan. V gene TRBV7-9 combines with J gene TRBJ2-7; D is ambiguous. Germline loops: CDR1 SEHNR, CDR2 FQNEAQ (reference sequence). There are 12 residues in the CDR3. CDR3 residues: CAGSRSSYEQYY. The CDR3 DNA reads TGTGCTGGATCCCGGAGCTCCTACGAGCAGTACTAC.

This clonotype was detected many times. The junction departs from the called germline gene at one end, perhaps through a read error. The chain carries TRBV5-1 and TRBJ2-2; D gene unclear. CDR3 length: 12 amino acids. Per germline, CDR1 SGHRS and CDR2 YFSETQ. The CDR3 spells CASSLNAGELFF. The CDR3 nucleotides are TGCGCCAGCAGCTTGAACGCCGGGGAGCTGTTTTTT.

This chain joins TRBV4-1 and TRBJ2-2, with a weak D call TRBD2 (5 bases). The CDR3 has 14 amino acids. Germline lookup yields CDR1 MGHRA and CDR2 YSYEKL. Trimming left V 1 base short and J 8 bases short, with 11 bases between. The DNA of the CDR3 is TGCGCCAGCAGCCAAGGAGGTCCGGGAGGGGAGCTGTTTTTT. It yields the protein CASSQGGPGGELFF.

The CDR3 loop reads CASSYGRSTYEQYF. The CDR3 nucleotides read TGTGCCAGCAGCTACGGAAGGTCCACCTACGAGCAGTACTTC. The V gene is TRBV9, the J gene TRBJ2-7; D uncertain. Germline-derived CDR1 and CDR2 are SGDLS and YYNGEE. Trimming removed 4 bases at V and 2 bases at J, with 13 bases between. The CDR3 has 14 amino acids.

This clonotype was found many times. V and J are TRBV3-1 and TRBJ2-7, with 11 bases identical to TRBD2. The CDR3 is made up of 16 amino acids. Germline CDR1 and CDR2: LGHDT and YNNKEL (reference sequence). J lost 5 bases, V lost 1 base, and 7 bases had no gene match. The DNA for the CDR3 is TGTGCCAGCAGCCAAGGGGTACTAGCGGGAGTCCACGAGCAGTACTTC. Translated: CASSQGVLAGVHEQYF.

This clonotype has a count of ten or more. This chain joins TRBV3-1 and TRBJ1-2, with D unclear. The CDR3 is made up of 14 amino acids. Trimming cost V 3 bases and J 1 base, with 9 bases left between them. Germline V gene lookup returns CDR1 LGHDT and CDR2 YNNKEL (reference sequence). The CDR3 DNA follows: TGTGCCAGCAGCCACATGGCATTTAACTATGGCTACACCTTC. Translating it yields CASSHMAFNYGYTF.

V gene TRBV5-1 combines with J gene TRBJ2-1, with 11 nucleotides matching TRBD2. This CDR3 has 16 residues. The V gene's germline CDR1 is SGHRS and CDR2 YFSETQ. The V and J ends lost 3 bases and 9 bases, in that order; junction bases with no gene match: 11. The CDR3 region is CASSSLAGGPGSEQFF. CDR3 coding DNA: TGCGCCAGCAGCTCATTAGCGGGGGGGCCAGGTAGTGAGCAGTTCTTC.

CDR3 DNA sequence: TGTGCCAGCAGCTTGAAGGGGTTGCGGGCTTTCTTT. Translation: CASSLKGLRAFF. The rearrangement joins TRBV5-4 to TRBJ1-1; tentatively, D is TRBD1 (5 bases). Germline CDR1 reads SGHNT; CDR2 reads YYREEE (reference sequence). CDR3 length: 12 amino acids. Trimming stripped 1 base from V and 11 bases from J, with 12 bases between.

V and J are TRBV20-1 and TRBJ2-3, with D possibly being TRBD2 (5 bases). Germline CDR1 reads DFQATT; CDR2 reads SNEGSKA (reference sequence). The length of the CDR3 is 12 residues. V was trimmed by 6 bases and J by 4 bases, leaving 11 bases between them. As DNA, the CDR3 is TGCAGTGCGCAAGGAGGTCCAGATACGCAGTATTTT. It specifies CSAQGGPDTQYF.

This clonotype was recorded a few times. This chain uses TRBV7-6 with TRBJ2-1; weak D call: TRBD2 (6 bases). Germline V gene sequence: CDR1 SGHVS, CDR2 FNYEAQ. With 0 bases removed from V and 4 bases from J, the gap between germline ends came to 13 bases. CDR3 size: 16 residues. The CDR3 here is CASSLALGSGYNEQFF. The CDR3 DNA follows: TGTGCCAGCAGCTTAGCGCTGGGTAGCGGTTACAATGAGCAGTTCTTC.

The rearrangement uses TRBV12-3 or TRBV12-4 and TRBJ2-1; 14 nucleotides match TRBD2. The V segment lost 2 bases and the J segment 12 bases; nucleotides outside the gene matches: 18. The CDR3 covers 19 residues. The CDR3 DNA reads TGTGCCAGCAGTTTATCCTACGTCGGACTAGCGGGAGGAACAGATACGCAGTTCTTC. It is translated as CASSLSYVGLAGGTDTQFF.